The subject of this entry is one TCR beta chain. This sample is part of a study of shared clonotypes between healthy human individuals. The method was immunoSEQ multiplex PCR; TCRdb's version includes in-frame clones alone and lacks a portion of them. This table holds under 2,000,000 clones, approximately 95% found once. It was CD45RO-negative cells, positively selected for CCR7, that made up naive CD8 cells, with terminally differentiated effector memory CD45RA+ cells excluded. The healthy adult donors were HIV-negative and reported no recent acute infections or vaccinations. The germline V gene encodes CDR1 ENHRY and CDR2 SYGVKD. The length of the CDR3 is 13 residues. The V end lost 11 bases, the J end lost 3 bases, and 14 bases lay between the germline ends.

The receptor comes from a man aged 18 to 29 in good health. Sequencing was done on a sample of naive CD8+ T cells sorted from blood. The J gene is TRBJ2-1, the V gene TRBV10-3; D gene ambiguous. DNA for the CDR3: TGTGCCGCGAAGGTCGACGGCTACAATGAGCAGTTCTTC. It codes for CAAKVDGYNEQFF.